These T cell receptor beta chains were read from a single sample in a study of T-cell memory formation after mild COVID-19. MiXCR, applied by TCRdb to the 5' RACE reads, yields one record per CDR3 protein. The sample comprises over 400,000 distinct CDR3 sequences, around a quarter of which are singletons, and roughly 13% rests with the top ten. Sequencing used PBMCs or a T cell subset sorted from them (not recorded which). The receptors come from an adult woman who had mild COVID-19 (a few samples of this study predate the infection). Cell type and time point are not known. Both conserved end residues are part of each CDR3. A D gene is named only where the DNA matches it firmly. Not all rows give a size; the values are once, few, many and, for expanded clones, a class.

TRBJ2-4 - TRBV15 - CATSRDWSSDTKNIQYF TGTGCCACCAGCAGAGATTGGTCCTCGGACACTAAAAACATTCAGTACTTC
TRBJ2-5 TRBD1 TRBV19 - CASSIPETGEQETQYF TGTGCCAGTAGTATCCCTGAGACAGGGGAACAAGAGACCCAGTACTTC
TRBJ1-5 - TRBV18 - CASSPSHQSGPQHF TGTGCCAGCTCACCATCGCATCAGTCCGGGCCCCAGCATTTT
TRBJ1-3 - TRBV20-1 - CSARDRLKPHSGNTIYF TGCAGTGCTAGAGATCGGCTCAAGCCCCACTCTGGAAACACCATATATTTT
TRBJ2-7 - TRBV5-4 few CASSLGGRPSYEQYF TGTGCCAGCAGCTTGGGGGGGCGCCCCTCCTACGAGCAGTACTTC
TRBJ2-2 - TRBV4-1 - CASSQGSGVTGELFF TGCGCCAGCAGCCAAGGATCTGGGGTAACCGGGGAGCTGTTTTTT
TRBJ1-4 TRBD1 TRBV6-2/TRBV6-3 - CASSYSRGQGRWKLFF TGTGCCAGCAGTTACTCCAGGGGACAGGGGAGATGGAAACTGTTTTTT
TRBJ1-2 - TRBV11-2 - CASSLGGAGNYGYTF TGTGCCAGCAGCTTAGGGGGGGCCGGAAACTATGGCTACACCTTC
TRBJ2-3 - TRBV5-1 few CASSLNQGFTDTQYF TGCGCCAGCAGCTTGAACCAGGGATTCACAGATACGCAGTATTTT
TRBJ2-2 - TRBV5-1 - CASSLFGYNTGELFF TGCGCCAGCAGCTTGTTCGGGTATAACACCGGGGAGCTGTTTTTT
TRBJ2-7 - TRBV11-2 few CASSSSGWGRESYEQYF TGTGCCAGCAGCTCGAGCGGTTGGGGGCGGGAGTCGTACGAGCAGTACTTC
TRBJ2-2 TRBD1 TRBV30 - CAWSSGQGVTGELFF TGTGCCTGGAGTTCGGGACAGGGGGTCACCGGGGAGCTGTTTTTT
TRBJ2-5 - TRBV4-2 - CASSQGTDQETQYF TGTGCCAGCAGCCAAGGGACGGATCAAGAGACCCAGTACTTC
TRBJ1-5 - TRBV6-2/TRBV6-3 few CASSRILGSNQPQHF TGTGCCAGCAGTCGGATCTTGGGGAGCAATCAGCCCCAGCATTTT
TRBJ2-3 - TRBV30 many CAWSGTDTQYF TGTGCCTGGAGTGGAACAGATACGCAGTATTTT
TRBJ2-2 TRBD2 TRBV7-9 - CASSGTSVPNTGELFF TGTGCCAGCAGTGGGACTAGCGTACCGAACACCGGGGAGCTGTTTTTT
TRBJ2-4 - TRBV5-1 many CASSAGGPQNIQYF TGCGCCAGCAGCGCCGGGGGGCCACAAAACATTCAGTACTTC
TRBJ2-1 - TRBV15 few CATSRGVTGSEQFF TGTGCCACCAGCAGAGGGGTTACAGGAAGTGAGCAGTTCTTC
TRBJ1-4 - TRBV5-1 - CASSRRTGIAEKLFF TGCGCCAGCAGCAGACGAACAGGAATAGCCGAAAAACTGTTTTTT
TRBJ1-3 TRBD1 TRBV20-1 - CSASTGAGNTIYF TGCAGTGCGTCTACAGGGGCTGGAAACACCATATATTTT
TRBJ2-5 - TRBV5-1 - CASSWLETQYF TGCGCCAGCAGCTGGTTGGAGACCCAGTACTTC
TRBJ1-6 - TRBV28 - CASSWMGSYNSPLHF TGTGCCAGCAGTTGGATGGGGTCCTATAATTCACCCCTCCACTTT
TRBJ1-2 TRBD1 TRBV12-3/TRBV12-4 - CASSPSPGQGYGYTF TGTGCCAGCAGCCCTTCCCCGGGACAGGGATATGGCTACACCTTC
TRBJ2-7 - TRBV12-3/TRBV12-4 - CASSSTGRLDEQYF TGTGCCAGCAGCTCCACCGGCCGACTGGACGAGCAGTACTTC
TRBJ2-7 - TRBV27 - CASSLYYDRPSYEQYF TGTGCCAGCAGTCTCTATTATGACAGGCCCTCCTACGAGCAGTACTTC
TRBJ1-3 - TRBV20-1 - CSGGGSGNTIYF TGCAGTGGCGGAGGCTCTGGAAACACCATATATTTT
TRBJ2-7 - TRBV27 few CASRVAPGPLYEQYF TGTGCCAGCAGGGTGGCCCCGGGGCCACTTTACGAGCAGTACTTC
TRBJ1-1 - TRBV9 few CASSERDNPGLAFF TGTGCCAGCAGCGAACGGGACAATCCTGGATTAGCTTTCTTT
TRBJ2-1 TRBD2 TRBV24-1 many CATSVAGGGTIF TGTGCCACCAGTGTGGCGGGGGGAGGCACGATCTTC
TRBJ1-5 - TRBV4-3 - CASSQDFNSNQPQHF TGCGCCAGCAGCCAAGACTTTAATAGCAATCAGCCCCAGCATTTT
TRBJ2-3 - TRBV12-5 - CASGSGLNTDTQYF TGTGCTAGTGGTTCTGGATTAAACACAGATACGCAGTATTTT
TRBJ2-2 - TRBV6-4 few CASSAGTQNTGELFF TGTGCCAGCAGCGCCGGGACCCAGAACACCGGGGAGCTGTTTTTT
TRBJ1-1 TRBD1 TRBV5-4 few CASSKTGAGTEAFF TGTGCCAGCAGCAAGACAGGGGCAGGGACTGAAGCTTTCTTT
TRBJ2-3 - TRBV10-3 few CATQGGPTDTQYF TGTGCCACCCAGGGGGGACCCACAGATACGCAGTATTTT
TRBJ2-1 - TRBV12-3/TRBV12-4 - CASSYSAGNSYNEQFF TGTGCCAGCAGTTACTCGGCTGGGAACTCCTACAATGAGCAGTTCTTC
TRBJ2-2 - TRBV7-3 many CASRNTGELFF TGTGCCAGCAGAAACACCGGGGAGCTGTTTTTT